These T cell receptor beta chains were read from a single sample in a study of T cells in Graves' hyperthyroidism and ophthalmopathy. Each CDR3 protein gets one entry after TCRdb re-called the multiplex PCR reads with MiXCR. This repertoire shows hundreds of thousands of distinct CDR3 sequences, approximately 15% found once; its top ten account for around 3.5%. The sequenced sample consisted of blood. These TCRs come from a woman between 40 and 55 years old with Graves' ophthalmopathy. Both conserved end residues are part of each CDR3. D genes are given only for firm matches. Size tells how often a clone was seen (once, few, many) or the class of an expanded clone, and some rows leave it out.

>TRBJ2-7|TRBD2|-|TRBV27
CASSLAGGPRRTYEQYF
TGTGCCAGCAGTTTAGCGGGAGGGCCGAGGAGGACCTACGAGCAGTACTTC
>TRBJ2-5|-|many|TRBV12-3/TRBV12-4
CASSLGGMYGETQYF
TGTGCCAGCAGTTTAGGGGGGATGTATGGGGAGACCCAGTACTTC
>TRBJ1-2|TRBD1|-|TRBV27
CASSSGVTGHYGYTF
TGTGCCAGCAGTAGTGGCGTGACAGGGCACTATGGCTACACCTTC
>TRBJ1-6|-|-|TRBV3-1
CASRGSDLFSPLHF
TGTGCCAGCCGGGGAAGCGACCTATTCTCACCCCTCCACTTT
>TRBJ2-7|-|-|TRBV4-2
CASSHATGDTSYEQYF
TGTGCCAGCAGCCACGCAACAGGTGACACCTCCTACGAGCAGTACTTC
>TRBJ1-1|TRBD1|many|TRBV12-3/TRBV12-4
CASSFFYVLDRGTEAFF
TGTGCCAGCAGTTTTTTTTATGTCCTCGACAGGGGAACTGAAGCTTTCTTT
>TRBJ1-1|-|-|TRBV5-1
CSSWGVEAFF
TGCTCCTCTTGGGGGGTTGAAGCTTTCTTT
>TRBJ2-1|-|few|TRBV7-6
CASSLERGSEQFF
TGTGCCAGCAGCTTAGAACGAGGCAGTGAGCAGTTCTTC
>TRBJ1-5|-|many|TRBV2
CASTQTLPSNQPQHF
TGTGCCAGCACCCAGACCCTCCCAAGCAATCAGCCCCAGCATTTT
>TRBJ2-1|-|many|TRBV5-1
CASSLGAGLAPYNEQFF
TGCGCCAGCAGCTTGGGTGCCGGGCTAGCCCCTTACAATGAGCAGTTCTTC
>TRBJ2-1|-|few|TRBV7-8
CASSLATGSNEQFF
TGTGCCAGCAGCTTAGCTACAGGGTCGAATGAGCAGTTCTTC
>TRBJ1-4|-|many|TRBV28
CASSLAGAGGDEKLFF
TGTGCCAGCAGTTTAGCTGGGGCGGGGGGCGATGAAAAACTGTTTTTT
>TRBJ1-2|-|many|TRBV20-1
CSARDGSNPGGYGYTF
TGCAGTGCTAGAGATGGCAGTAACCCCGGAGGCTATGGCTACACCTTC
>TRBJ1-4|-|-|TRBV5-1
CASSLTTGATNEKLFF
TGCGCCAGCAGCTTGACTACAGGAGCAACTAATGAAAAACTGTTTTTT
>TRBJ1-2|-|-|TRBV10-3
CAISPLGEGYTF
TGTGCCATCTCCCCCCTGGGGGAGGGCTACACCTTC
>TRBJ1-1|-|-|TRBV20-1
CSASHSLNTEAFF
TGCAGTGCTAGTCACAGTTTGAACACTGAAGCTTTCTTT
>TRBJ2-4|-|-|TRBV13
CASSFSPKDIQYF
TGTGCCAGCAGCTTCTCCCCCAAGGACATTCAGTACTTC
>TRBJ2-3|TRBD1|-|TRBV5-4
CASSRGTGGPDTQYF
TGTGCCAGCAGCCGAGGGACAGGGGGCCCCGATACGCAGTATTTT
>TRBJ2-3|TRBD2|many|TRBV13
CASSLSGVGTDTQYF
TGTGCCAGCAGCCTTAGCGGGGTCGGCACAGATACGCAGTATTTT
>TRBJ2-7|-|many|TRBV20-1
CSARDISQVSYEQYF
TGCAGTGCTAGAGATATTTCGCAGGTTTCCTACGAGCAGTACTTC
>TRBJ2-7|TRBD2|few|TRBV4-2
CASSQREDEQYF
TGTGCCAGCAGCCAACGGGAGGACGAGCAGTACTTC
>TRBJ2-3|TRBD1|-|TRBV6-5
CASSDSYSSQGATDTQYF
TGTGCCAGCAGTGACTCGTATTCGTCGCAGGGGGCCACAGATACGCAGTATTTT
>TRBJ2-1|-|-|TRBV20-1
CSASQHNEQFF
TGCAGTGCTAGCCAACACAATGAGCAGTTCTTC
>TRBJ1-2|-|many|TRBV20-1
CSAHGGDYGYTF
TGCAGTGCTCATGGCGGGGACTATGGCTACACCTTC
>TRBJ2-1|-|many|TRBV29-1
CSAIGLEGGNEQFF
TGCAGCGCCATAGGCTTAGAAGGTGGCAATGAGCAGTTCTTC
>TRBJ2-7|-|many|TRBV12-3/TRBV12-4
CASSRLRVDEQYF
TGTGCCAGCAGTCGCCTCCGGGTGGACGAGCAGTACTTC
>TRBJ2-3|-|many|TRBV20-1
CSAVGPDTQYF
TGCAGTGCCGTGGGCCCAGATACGCAGTATTTT
>TRBJ1-2|TRBD1|few|TRBV6-1
CASSSQGARIYGYTF
TGTGCCAGCAGTTCACAGGGGGCGCGAATCTATGGCTACACCTTC
>TRBJ2-5|TRBD2|-|TRBV20-1
CSASPLRGLASVETQCF
TGCAGTGCTAGTCCTTTACGCGGACTAGCGAGTGTGGAGACCCAGTGCTTC
>TRBJ2-7|-|few|TRBV6-2/TRBV6-3
CASSRAGQHYEQYF
TGTGCCAGCAGCCGGGCGGGACAGCACTACGAGCAGTACTTC
>TRBJ1-5|-|-|TRBV6-1
CASSQNWDQPQHF
TGTGCCAGCAGCCAAAATTGGGATCAGCCCCAGCATTTT
>TRBJ2-5|TRBD1|-|TRBV5-4
CVSSLGGTGRETQYF
TGTGTCAGCAGCTTGGGCGGGACAGGGAGGGAGACCCAGTACTTC
>TRBJ2-5|-|-|TRBV7-2
CASSLWQGRETQYF
TGTGCCAGCAGCTTATGGCAGGGGCGAGAGACCCAGTACTTC
>TRBJ2-3|-|many|TRBV2
CASIRDSVSTDTQYF
TGTGCCAGCATCCGGGACTCCGTGAGCACAGATACGCAGTATTTT
>TRBJ2-4|TRBD2|many|TRBV11-2
CASSLSSGSAKNIQYF
TGTGCCAGCAGCTTATCTAGCGGGAGCGCCAAAAACATTCAGTACTTC
>TRBJ1-5|TRBD1|-|TRBV24-1
CATSDRTGGNQPQHF
TGTGCCACCAGTGATCGTACAGGGGGGAATCAGCCCCAGCATTTT
>TRBJ2-3|TRBD2|many|TRBV5-1
CASSLLAGAPTDTQYF
TGCGCCAGCAGCTTACTAGCGGGAGCTCCCACAGATACGCAGTATTTT
>TRBJ2-1|TRBD2|few|TRBV6-1
CASSDLAGVFHNEQFF
TGTGCCAGCAGTGACCTAGCGGGAGTTTTCCACAATGAGCAGTTCTTC
>TRBJ1-5|TRBD1|-|TRBV12-3/TRBV12-4
CASSQRDRGNQPQHF
TGTGCCAGCAGTCAGCGGGACAGGGGAAATCAGCCCCAGCATTTT
>TRBJ1-4|-|-|TRBV6-2/TRBV6-3
CASSPGGEEEKLFF
TGTGCCAGCAGTCCGGGGGGGGAGGAAGAAAAACTGTTTTTT
>TRBJ1-6|-|-|TRBV12-3/TRBV12-4
CASSLTGYYSPLHF
TGTGCCAGCTCCCTAACAGGTTACTATTCACCCCTCCACTTT
>TRBJ2-6|-|many|TRBV11-2
CASSLHFGANVLTF
TGTGCCAGCAGCTTACACTTTGGGGCCAACGTCCTGACTTTC
>TRBJ2-2|-|-|TRBV5-1
CASSPEPQGNTGELFF
TGCGCCAGCAGCCCCGAGCCGCAGGGTAACACCGGGGAGCTGTTTTTT
>TRBJ2-7|-|many|TRBV28
CASSLLGANAEYEQYF
TGTGCCAGCAGTTTATTGGGGGCCAACGCGGAATACGAGCAGTACTTC
>TRBJ2-7|-|few|TRBV3-1
CASSQRDLRSSYEQYF
TGTGCCAGCAGCCAACGGGACCTACGTAGCTCCTACGAGCAGTACTTC
>TRBJ2-7|-|-|TRBV6-5
CASSYFRGGYEQYF
TGTGCCAGCAGTTACTTCAGGGGGGGTTACGAGCAGTACTTC
>TRBJ2-1|-|-|TRBV29-1
CSGETYSNNEQFF
TGCAGCGGCGAAACGTACTCGAACAATGAGCAGTTCTTC
>TRBJ1-2|TRBD1|many|TRBV2
CASSETGRGEYGYTF
TGTGCCAGCAGCGAGACAGGGCGAGGCGAGTATGGCTACACCTTC
>TRBJ2-7|TRBD1|-|TRBV7-2
CASSPHGTGGAYEQYF
TGTGCCAGCAGCCCCCACGGGACAGGGGGAGCCTACGAGCAGTACTTC